These T cell receptor beta chains were read from a single sample in a study of blood T cells in healthy people across ages. TCRdb analysed the 5' RACE reads with MiXCR anew, one entry per CDR3 protein. The top ten hold roughly 12% of the sample, which has 650,000 to 800,000 distinct CDR3 sequences, roughly half seen once. Sequenced sample: blood. These receptors were obtained from a woman aged 80 or older in good health. The CDR3 runs from the conserved cysteine through the conserved F or W. A D gene is named only where the DNA matches it firmly. Clone size is shown for a subset of rows, as once, few, many or a class of expanded clone.

d_call	v_call	clone_size	j_call	cdr3_aa	cdr3_nt
TRBD1	TRBV7-8	NA	TRBJ2-7	CASSNGQDSYEQYF	TGTGCCAGCAGCAATGGACAGGATTCCTACGAGCAGTACTTC
NA	TRBV2	many	TRBJ2-2	CASSDRGTGELFF	TGTGCCAGCAGTGACAGGGGAACCGGGGAGCTGTTTTTT
NA	TRBV4-2	few	TRBJ1-1	CASSPGRSRTEAFF	TGTGCCAGCAGCCCCGGAAGGAGTAGGACTGAAGCTTTCTTT
NA	TRBV29-1	NA	TRBJ1-1	CSVERRLRTEAFF	TGCAGCGTTGAACGGAGGTTAAGAACTGAAGCTTTCTTT
TRBD2	TRBV12-3/TRBV12-4	few	TRBJ2-2	CASTRRGAYTGELFF	TGTGCCAGCACCAGGCGGGGGGCTTACACCGGGGAGCTGTTTTTT
TRBD1	TRBV15	NA	TRBJ2-5	CATSGNRGLEETQYF	TGTGCCACCAGCGGAAACAGGGGGCTTGAGGAGACCCAGTACTTC
NA	TRBV10-3	NA	TRBJ2-2	CAIRLRGVGGELFF	TGCGCCATCCGCCTCAGGGGAGTCGGCGGGGAGCTGTTTTTT
NA	TRBV19	NA	TRBJ1-6	CASSTVGRVNSPLHF	TGTGCCAGTAGTACCGTCGGGAGGGTCAATTCACCCCTCCACTTT
TRBD2	TRBV6-6	many	TRBJ2-7	CASSSVAGSSYEQYF	TGTGCCAGCAGTTCCGTAGCGGGGAGCTCCTACGAGCAGTACTTC
TRBD1	TRBV20-1	NA	TRBJ2-5	CSASYRGQEQYF	TGCAGTGCTAGTTATAGGGGGCAGGAGCAGTACTTC
TRBD2	TRBV25-1	NA	TRBJ2-5	CASSGDSSGSYEQYF	TGTGCCAGCAGTGGAGATTCAAGCGGGAGCTATGAGCAGTACTTC
TRBD2	TRBV4-3	NA	TRBJ2-4	CASSQLAGGSLEQYF	TGCGCCAGCAGCCAACTAGCCGGGGGGTCCTTGGAGCAGTACTTT
TRBD1	TRBV3-1	NA	TRBJ1-4	CASSQVGGYEKLFF	TGTGCCAGCAGCCAAGTAGGGGGCTATGAAAAACTGTTTTTT
TRBD1	TRBV3-1	few	TRBJ1-1	CASSHSTGGTEAFF	TGTGCCAGCAGCCATTCGACAGGGGGCACTGAAGCTTTCTTT
NA	TRBV4-1	NA	TRBJ2-1	CASSHEIGASNEQFF	TGCGCCAGCAGCCACGAAATAGGGGCTTCCAATGAGCAGTTCTTC
NA	TRBV12-5	few	TRBJ2-2	CASGFGHSNTGELFF	TGTGCTAGTGGTTTTGGACACTCGAACACCGGGGAGCTGTTTTTT
NA	TRBV14	many	TRBJ1-2	CASSQATPYGYTF	TGTGCCAGCAGCCAAGCAACGCCTTATGGCTACACCTTC
NA	TRBV5-1	few	TRBJ1-1	CASSLIEDGRTEAFF	TGCGCCAGCAGCTTAATTGAGGATGGTCGAACTGAAGCTTTCTTT
NA	TRBV4-1	NA	TRBJ2-1	CASSQDMSGWLGQFF	TGCGCCAGCAGCCAAGATATGTCCGGGTGGTTGGGGCAGTTCTTC
NA	TRBV7-6	NA	TRBJ2-1	CASSLNGVSSNEQFF	TGTGCCAGCAGCTTAAACGGGGTGTCCTCCAATGAGCAGTTCTTC
TRBD1	TRBV6-5	NA	TRBJ1-1	CASSYWNRGGAEAFF	TGTGCCAGCAGTTACTGGAACAGGGGGGGGGCTGAAGCTTTCTTT
NA	TRBV29-1	many	TRBJ2-5	CSVIEETQYF	TGCAGCGTGATAGAAGAGACCCAGTACTTC
NA	TRBV4-1	NA	TRBJ2-3	CASSQEGVTTDTQYF	TGCGCCAGCAGCCAAGAGGGGGTAACCACAGATACGCAGTATTTT
NA	TRBV5-1	NA	TRBJ2-1	CASSATSQSSYNEQFF	TGCGCCAGCAGCGCCACTAGCCAAAGCTCCTACAATGAGCAGTTCTTC
NA	TRBV2	NA	TRBJ1-1	CASRPGWNEAFF	TGTGCCAGCAGGCCCGGCTGGAACGAAGCTTTCTTT
TRBD2	TRBV7-6	NA	TRBJ2-7	CASSLDSRGGRIKYEQYF	TGTGCCAGCAGCTTAGACTCTAGAGGCGGGAGGATTAAGTACGAGCAGTACTTC
NA	TRBV12-3/TRBV12-4	few	TRBJ1-2	CASRRGPWGYTF	TGTGCCAGCAGGCGAGGGCCCTGGGGCTACACCTTC
NA	TRBV5-1	many	TRBJ1-6	CASSFTPLSPLHF	TGCGCCAGCAGCTTTACACCTCTTTCACCCCTCCACTTT
TRBD2	TRBV6-5	many	TRBJ2-1	CASSTRGGRACEQFF	TGTGCCAGCAGTACACGGGGCGGGAGGGCCTGTGAGCAGTTCTTC
TRBD2	TRBV12-3/TRBV12-4	many	TRBJ2-1	CASDRVGLAGSLSYNEQFF	TGTGCCAGCGATAGGGTAGGACTAGCGGGATCCCTGTCCTACAATGAGCAGTTCTTC
NA	TRBV29-1	NA	TRBJ2-3	CSLTGGASTDTQYF	TGCAGCCTAACCGGGGGTGCAAGCACAGATACGCAGTATTTT
NA	TRBV27	many	TRBJ2-4	CASCSLAKNIQYF	TGTGCCAGTTGTTCCTTAGCCAAAAACATTCAGTACTTC
NA	TRBV29-1	NA	TRBJ2-1	CSVGQIYSYNEQFF	TGCAGCGTTGGGCAAATCTACTCCTACAATGAGCAGTTCTTC
TRBD2	TRBV12-3/TRBV12-4	NA	TRBJ2-5	CASSSQLAGRGETQYF	TGTGCCAGCAGTTCCCAACTAGCGGGACGGGGAGAGACCCAGTACTTC
NA	TRBV6-1	many	TRBJ2-7	CASTSVASEQYF	TGTGCCAGCACATCCGTCGCCTCCGAGCAGTACTTC
NA	TRBV10-3	once	TRBJ2-3	CAISVGLTDTQYF	TGTGCCATCAGTGTCGGCCTCACAGATACGCAGTATTTT
NA	TRBV4-1	NA	TRBJ1-5	CASSQEAQNNQPQHF	TGCGCCAGCAGCCAAGAAGCCCAAAACAATCAGCCCCAGCATTTT
TRBD2	TRBV27	many	TRBJ2-7	CASSPLKSGKIYEQYF	TGTGCCAGCAGTCCTCTAAAGAGCGGGAAGATCTACGAGCAGTACTTC
TRBD1	TRBV5-1	NA	TRBJ2-3	CASSYLGEKGAYTDTQYF	TGCGCCAGCAGCTACCTAGGCGAGAAGGGGGCTTACACAGATACGCAGTATTTT
NA	TRBV5-1	many	TRBJ1-2	CASSLGPGRGYTF	TGCGCCAGCAGCTTGGGTCCGGGACGCGGCTACACCTTC
NA	TRBV7-2	NA	TRBJ2-5	CASSTQISQEETQYF	TGTGCCAGCAGCACGCAAATTTCCCAGGAAGAGACCCAGTACTTC
NA	TRBV7-9	NA	TRBJ2-7	CASSLVKGQEYEQYF	TGTGCCAGCAGCTTAGTTAAGGGACAAGAATACGAGCAGTACTTC
TRBD1	TRBV29-1	NA	TRBJ1-5	CSAQQGASNQPQHF	TGCAGCGCTCAGCAGGGGGCGAGCAATCAGCCCCAGCATTTT
TRBD1	TRBV28	many	TRBJ1-2	CASSDRGYGYTF	TGTGCCAGCAGCGACAGGGGCTATGGCTACACCTTC
NA	TRBV7-8	few	TRBJ2-5	CASSPDRSIMETQYF	TGTGCCAGCAGCCCAGACAGGTCTATAATGGAGACCCAGTACTTC
TRBD2	TRBV20-1	few	TRBJ2-3	CSARGLAGWGTDTQYF	TGCAGTGCTAGAGGACTAGCGGGATGGGGCACAGATACGCAGTATTTT
NA	TRBV6-2/TRBV6-3	many	TRBJ2-1	CASSSGGGQFF	TGTGCCAGCAGCAGTGGTGGGGGGCAGTTCTTC
NA	TRBV9	NA	TRBJ1-2	CASSRGHNRDGYTF	TGTGCCAGCAGCCGTGGACATAACAGGGATGGCTACACCTTC
TRBD1	TRBV4-3	NA	TRBJ2-7	CASSQDPGQVYEQYF	TGCGCCAGCAGCCAAGATCCGGGACAGGTCTACGAGCAGTACTTC
NA	TRBV4-1	NA	TRBJ1-2	CASSQASANYGYTF	TGCGCCAGCAGCCAAGCATCCGCTAACTATGGCTACACCTTC
NA	TRBV10-3	NA	TRBJ1-4	CAISDLQVGEKLFF	TGTGCCATCAGTGACTTGCAGGTGGGAGAAAAACTGTTTTTT
NA	TRBV7-2	few	TRBJ2-3	CASSLSAPGRQYF	TGTGCCAGCAGCTTAAGCGCCCCGGGTAGGCAGTATTTT